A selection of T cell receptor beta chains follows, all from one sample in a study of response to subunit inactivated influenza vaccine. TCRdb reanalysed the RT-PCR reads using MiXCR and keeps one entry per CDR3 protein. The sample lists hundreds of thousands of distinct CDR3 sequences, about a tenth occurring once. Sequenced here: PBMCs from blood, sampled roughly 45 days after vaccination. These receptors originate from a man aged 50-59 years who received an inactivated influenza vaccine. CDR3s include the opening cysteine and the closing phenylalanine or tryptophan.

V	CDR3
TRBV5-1	CASSLGHQGYGYTF
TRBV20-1	CSARLTGDEQFF
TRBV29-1	CSVSPGGDYGYTF
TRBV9	CASSASATGRDTQYF
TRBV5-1	CASSSTTGGYYGYTF
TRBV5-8	CASSLGTGLFTDTQYF
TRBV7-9	CASSLAGDGTFF
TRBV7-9	CASSSLDSLETQYF
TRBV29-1	CSVGQGVGSGELFF
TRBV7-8	CASREREGRYEQYF
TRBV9	CASSVEAGRMNTEAFF
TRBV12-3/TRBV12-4	CASSIRQGNIDQPQHF
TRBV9	CASTIAGGTYNEQFF
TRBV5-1	CASSSLAASTDTQYF
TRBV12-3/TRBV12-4	CASRQGSQPQHF
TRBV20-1	CSATGLGGPGGYF